Below, one T cell receptor (beta chain) is given with its context. Sequencing used immunoSEQ multiplex PCR; TCRdb keeps in-frame clones, though not all of them. The data contain approximately 940,000 clones, approximately 80% of them singletons. This sample is drawn from a study of shared clonotypes between healthy human individuals. CDR1 MDHEN and CDR2 SYDVKM come from the germline V gene. V gave up 2 bases and J gave up 2 bases, with 10 bases separating them. This CDR3 spans 15 amino acids. The chain is built from TRBV28 and TRBJ1-5; no clear D. This TCR derives from a young man in good health. Source material: memory CD4+ T cells sorted from blood. The subset denotes: CD45RA-negative fraction. The CDR3 nucleotides read TGTGCCAGCAGTTTAAAGGGAAGTGGCAATCAGCCCCAGCATTTT. Translated: CASSLKGSGNQPQHF. The complete variable domain, with remaining parts taken from reference TRBV28 and TRBJ1-5, reads DVKVTQSSRYLVKRTGEKVFLECVQDMDHENMFWYRQDPGLGLRLIYFSYDVKMKEKGDIPEGYSVSREKKERFSLILESASTNQTSMYLCASSLKGSGNQPQHFGDGTRLSIL.